This T cell receptor beta chain originates from a study of OX40 agonist ivuxolimab in advanced cancers. On the study more broadly: Every patient in dose escalation had hepatocellular carcinoma, melanoma, renal cell or head and neck cancer. Study-level results: Clonal expansion from baseline to week 6 occurred in both CD4+ and CD8+ T cells. More expanded clones were seen, on average, in CD8+ T cells than in CD4+.

V shed 5 bases, J shed 5 bases, and the junction held 11 bases outside the gene matches. Germline V gene data show CDR1 as SGHAT and CDR2 as FQNNGV. The CDR3 is 16 residues long. Data came from immunoSEQ multiplex PCR; TCRdb stores just in-frame clones and leaves some out. Of 99,000 or so clones in the sample, 95% to 96% were seen once. A word on this clone: Its antigen is currently unknown.

The starting material was CD4+ or CD8+ T cells sorted from blood, obtained in a trial of the OX40 agonist ivuxolimab. The V gene is TRBV11-2, the J gene TRBJ2-3, with 9 bases aligning to TRBD2. The receptor was derived from an adult with an advanced solid tumor such as melanoma, head and neck, liver or kidney cancer. The CDR3 DNA is TGTGCCAGCAGCACCCAGGGGCGGGAGGGCCTAGATACGCAGTATTTT. It translates to CASSTQGREGLDTQYF.